The clone carrying this T cell receptor (beta chain) was picked up many times. Its cognate antigen is unknown. These data are taken from a study of cytotoxic CD8 clonotypes in ibrutinib-treated CLL. Study-level background: Samples averaged roughly 260,000 productive templates and tens of thousands of productive rearrangements. The study, taken as a whole, reports: Clonality was elevated at ibrutinib response and had returned toward baseline at progression.

Investigators sought sequencing depths of between 1 in 200,000 and 1 in 1 million T cells. The protocol was immunoSEQ multiplex PCR, while the TCRdb copy is restricted to in-frame clones and leaves out a portion. The repertoire has about 57,000 clones, 50% to 70% of them found once; the top ten carry about 20%. Per the germline V gene, CDR1 is KGHSH and CDR2 is LQKENI. Trimming took 6 bases from V and 6 from J; bases not matched to a gene: 10. This CDR3 spans 15 amino acids. The receptor comes from a human donor with chronic lymphocytic leukemia. The source was PBMCs, collected after 24 months of ibrutinib treatment. V and J are TRBV18 and TRBJ2-1, with 8 bases identical to TRBD1. CDR3 DNA sequence: TGTGCCAGCTCCCCCGACAGGGGAGTTTCCAATGAGCAGTTCTTC. Translated, it gives CASSPDRGVSNEQFF.